The clone carrying this TCR beta chain was counted between two and nine times. Germline loops: CDR1 SGHRS, CDR2 YFSETQ. The V segment lost 3 bases and the J segment 1 base; nucleotides outside the gene matches: 9. The CDR3 has 16 residues. Unique molecular identifiers were used to barcode this TCRbeta library. TCRdb independently ran MiXCR on the PCR reads; one entry per CDR3 protein. The data hold some 490,000 distinct CDR3 sequences, with approximately 12% observed a single time. These data belong to a study of T-cell reconstitution after alpha-beta-depleted transplantation in children. The source is a human donor who donated a stem cell graft to a child with combined immunodeficiency. The starting material was PBMCs from the stem cell graft donor, obtained from the stem cell graft. V usage is TRBV5-1 and J usage is TRBJ2-5; 7 positions match TRBD2. The CDR3: CASSWGVSGPQETQYF. The CDR3 nucleotides are TGCGCCAGCAGCTGGGGCGTTAGCGGGCCCCAAGAGACCCAGTACTTC.